The clone carrying this T cell receptor (beta chain) was found a few times. This entry comes from a study of T cells after yellow fever vaccination. Via MiXCR, TCRdb re-called the 5' RACE reads, giving one row per CDR3 protein. The sample includes around 300,000 distinct CDR3 sequences, approximately 12% of them seen just once. The sequencing used CD4+ T cells sorted from PBMCs, collected 45 days after the yellow fever booster vaccination. This receptor was identified in a man in his thirties or forties who received the YFV17D yellow fever vaccine.

Here the CDR3 reads CAISVPNGYEQYF. For the CDR3, the DNA is TGTGCCATCAGTGTCCCCAACGGTTACGAGCAGTACTTC. The rearrangement links TRBV10-3 to TRBJ2-7; unclear D gene. CDR1 ENHRY and CDR2 SYGVKD come from the germline V gene. V lost 4 bases and J lost 4, with 11 bases in between. The CDR3 loop spans 13 amino acids.